This T cell receptor (beta chain) was found in a study of identical twins. TCRdb reprocessed the 5' RACE reads via MiXCR and lists one record per CDR3 protein. Found here are fewer than 650,000 distinct CDR3 sequences, over 8.5% of them singletons; the top ten hold roughly 3%. J lost 7 bases, V lost 0 bases, and 6 bases had no gene match. The germline V gene has CDR1 SGHAT and CDR2 FQNNGV. The CDR3 is 15 amino acids. This sample also belongs to another study, concerning yellow fever vaccine responses in identical twins.

Specimen: PBMCs. This receptor was identified in a woman under 30 in good health. The chain couples TRBV11-2 to TRBJ2-3; 8 bases agree with TRBD2. This CDR3 is CASSLEYGRANTQYF. The CDR3 region has the DNA TGTGCCAGCAGCTTAGAGTACGGGAGGGCTAATACGCAGTATTTT.